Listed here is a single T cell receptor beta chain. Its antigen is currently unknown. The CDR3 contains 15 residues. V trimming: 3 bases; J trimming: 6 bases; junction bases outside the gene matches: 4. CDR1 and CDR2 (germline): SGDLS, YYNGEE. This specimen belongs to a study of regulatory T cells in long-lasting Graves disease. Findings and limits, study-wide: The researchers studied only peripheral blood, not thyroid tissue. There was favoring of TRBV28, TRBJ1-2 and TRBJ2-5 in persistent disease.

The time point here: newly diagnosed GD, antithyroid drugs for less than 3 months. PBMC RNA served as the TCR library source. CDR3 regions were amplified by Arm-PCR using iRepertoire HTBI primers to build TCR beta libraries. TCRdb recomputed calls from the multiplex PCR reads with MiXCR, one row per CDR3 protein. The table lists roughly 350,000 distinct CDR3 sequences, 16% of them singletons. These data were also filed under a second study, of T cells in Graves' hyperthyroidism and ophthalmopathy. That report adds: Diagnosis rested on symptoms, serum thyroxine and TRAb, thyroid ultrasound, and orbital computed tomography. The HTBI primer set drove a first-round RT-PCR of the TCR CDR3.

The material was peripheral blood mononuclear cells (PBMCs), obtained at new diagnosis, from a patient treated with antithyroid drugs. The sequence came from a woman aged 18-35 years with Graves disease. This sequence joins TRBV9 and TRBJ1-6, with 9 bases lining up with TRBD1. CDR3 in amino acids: CASSDSDRGNSPLHF. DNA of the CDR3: TGTGCCAGCAGCGATTCGGACAGGGGTAATTCACCCCTCCACTTT. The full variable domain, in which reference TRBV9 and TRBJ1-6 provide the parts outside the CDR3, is DSGVTQTPKHLITATGQRVTLRCSPRSGDLSVYWYQQSLDQGLQFLIQYYNGEERAKGNILERFSAQQFPDLHSELNLSSLELGDSALYFCASSDSDRGNSPLHFGNGTRLTVT.